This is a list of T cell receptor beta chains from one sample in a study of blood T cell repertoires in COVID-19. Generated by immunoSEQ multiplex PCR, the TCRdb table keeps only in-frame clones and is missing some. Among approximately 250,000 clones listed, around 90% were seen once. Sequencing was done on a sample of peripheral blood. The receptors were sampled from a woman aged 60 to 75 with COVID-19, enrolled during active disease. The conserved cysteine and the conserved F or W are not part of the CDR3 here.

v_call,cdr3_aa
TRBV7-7,ASSISGGETQY
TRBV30,AWSAGAADTQY
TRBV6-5,ASRLKAGEFYGYT
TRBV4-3,ASSLGQGTDTQY
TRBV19,ASSISGQGASGQF
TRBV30,AWSVRISQETQY
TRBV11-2,ASSLGAGATDTQY
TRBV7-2,ASSLVYRTGELF
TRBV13,ASSGRTGGTTNEKLF
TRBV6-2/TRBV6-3,ASSTGTSGSNEQF
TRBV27,ASSLRAGDNSPLH
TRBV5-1,ASSFGTGAGYEQY
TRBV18,ASSPPGGARTDTQY
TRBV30,AWTSGGALGEKLF
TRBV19,ASKTGRAMNTEAF
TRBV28,ASSYLGTGGEKLF
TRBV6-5,ASSRQGAKSYEQY
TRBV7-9,ASSLYIQSNEKLF
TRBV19,ASSIDNREKGKLF
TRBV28,ASSPPGQGLGGYT
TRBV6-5,ASSYSRGAMGNEQF
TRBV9,ASSAARVYSGNTIY
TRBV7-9,ASSLAGVGNQPQH
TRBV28,ASSSPGSGNYGYT
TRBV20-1,SASFPLPGGPNEQF
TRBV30,AWRGRTATMNTEAF
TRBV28,ASTHASQGETQY
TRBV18,ASSPASGSYNEQF
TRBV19,ASSITGPGALIGYT
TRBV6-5,ASSYSRGYGYT
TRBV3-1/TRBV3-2,ASSRPGQGGPGKGRGTEAF
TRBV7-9,ASSLEGATNEKLF
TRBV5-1,ASSEGTAYGYT
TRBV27,ASSREPGTGGVGTEAF
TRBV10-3,AIRAGGERNSPLH
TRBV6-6,ASSPSGQILNYYEQY
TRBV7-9,ASSLYSDRGGDEQY
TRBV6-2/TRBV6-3,ASSNRGPNTEAF
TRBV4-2,ASSSRTGGGETQY
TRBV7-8,ASSVTSGRTDTQY
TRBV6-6,ASSYEDRGLYGYT
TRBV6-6,ASTPGGTEAF
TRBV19,ASTFAVRSSGNTIY
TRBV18,ASSLGPSQVYNEQF
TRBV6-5,ASSNGYEQY
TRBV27,ASNSGLAGVRETQY
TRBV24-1,ATSLGTIQGPGNTGELF
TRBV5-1,ASSLGIAGTTTPTQY